This record concerns one T cell receptor (beta chain) sequence. This table comes from immunoSEQ multiplex PCR, and its TCRdb copy is limited to in-frame clones, with some not included. This repertoire shows about 180,000 clones, around 86% found once; its top ten account for 7% to 10%. These data belong to a study of blood T cell repertoires in COVID-19. Germline lookup yields CDR1 SGHDN and CDR2 FVKESK. Trimming cost V 6 bases and J 0 bases, with 12 bases left between them. The CDR3 totals 15 residues. Sequenced sample: peripheral blood. The rearrangement uses TRBV14 and TRBJ1-3; no clear D gene. The receptor comes from a man between 50 and 59 years old with active or convalescent COVID-19. CDR3 sequence (DNA): TGTGCCAGCAGAAAGGCGGGAGTCTCTGGAAACACCATATATTTT. It specifies CASRKAGVSGNTIYF.